This TCR beta chain was captured in a study of PD-1 blockade in classical Hodgkin lymphoma. General observations from the study: Complete responders' baseline diversity resembled that of newly diagnosed patients.

This CDR3 is 16 amino acids long. The V gene lost 4 bases and the J gene lost 0 bases, with 16 bases spanning the gap. The V gene's germline CDR1 is LNHDA and CDR2 SQIVND (reference sequence). Sequenced by immunoSEQ multiplex PCR; TCRdb stores in-frame clones only, minus some. The data contain about 28,000 clones, 88% of them seen just once; the ten biggest clones take up 6% to 8%. About this clone: Its specificity is not known.

Every single patient, without exception, relapsed after autologous stem cell transplantation, and brentuximab vedotin exposure varied. Magnetic negative selection of thawed PBMCs yielded the CD8+ T cells. The sequencing here drew on CD8+ T cells from blood, taken at baseline. The rearrangement links TRBV19 to TRBJ2-7, with D perhaps matching TRBD2 (5 bases). The TCR originated in a human donor with classical Hodgkin lymphoma. CDR3 DNA sequence: TGTGCCAGTAGTAGTACGAAAGGCACTAGCTCCTACGAGCAGTACTTC. Protein sequence: CASSSTKGTSSYEQYF.